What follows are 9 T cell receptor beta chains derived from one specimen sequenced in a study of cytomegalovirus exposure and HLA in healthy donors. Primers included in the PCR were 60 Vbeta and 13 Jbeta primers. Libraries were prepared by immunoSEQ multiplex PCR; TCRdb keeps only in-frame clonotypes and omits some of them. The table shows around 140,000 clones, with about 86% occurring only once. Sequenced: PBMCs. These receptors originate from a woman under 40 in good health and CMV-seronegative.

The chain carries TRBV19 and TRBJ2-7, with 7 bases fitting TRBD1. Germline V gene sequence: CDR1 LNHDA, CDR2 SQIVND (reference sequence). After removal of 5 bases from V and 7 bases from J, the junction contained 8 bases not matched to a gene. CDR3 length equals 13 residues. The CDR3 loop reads CASSLHDREEQYF. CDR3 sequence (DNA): TGTGCCAGTAGTCTCCATGACAGGGAAGAGCAGTACTTC.

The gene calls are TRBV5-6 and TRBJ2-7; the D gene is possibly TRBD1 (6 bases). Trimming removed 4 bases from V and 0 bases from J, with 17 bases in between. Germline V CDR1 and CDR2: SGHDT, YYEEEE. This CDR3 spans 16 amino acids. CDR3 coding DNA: TGTGCCAGCAGCGACGCCGGGACACCAAGCTCCTACGAGCAGTACTTC. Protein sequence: CASSDAGTPSSYEQYF.

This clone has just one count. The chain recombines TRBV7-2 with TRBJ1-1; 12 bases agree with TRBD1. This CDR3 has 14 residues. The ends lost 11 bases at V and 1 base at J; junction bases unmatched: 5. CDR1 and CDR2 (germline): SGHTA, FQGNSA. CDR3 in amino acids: CAVGGQGANTEAFF. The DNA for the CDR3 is TGTGCCGTCGGGGGACAGGGGGCGAACACTGAAGCTTTCTTT.

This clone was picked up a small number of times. As DNA, the CDR3 is TGTGCCAGCAGCCCCGGGACTAGCAGGGGGGCGGGCACAGATACGCAGTATTTT. Amino acid sequence: CASSPGTSRGAGTDTQYF. V is TRBV5-4 and J is TRBJ2-3; 9 nucleotides agree with TRBD2. CDR3 length: 18 amino acids. Trimming took 4 bases from V and 1 from J; bases not matched to a gene: 13. Germline V gene data show CDR1 as SGHNT and CDR2 as YYREEE (reference sequence).

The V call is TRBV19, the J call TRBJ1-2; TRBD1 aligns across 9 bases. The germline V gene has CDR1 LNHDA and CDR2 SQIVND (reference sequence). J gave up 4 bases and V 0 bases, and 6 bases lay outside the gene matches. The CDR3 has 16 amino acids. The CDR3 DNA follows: TGTGCCAGTAGTATAGAATCCGGGACAGGGAGCTATGGCTACACCTTC. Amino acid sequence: CASSIESGTGSYGYTF.

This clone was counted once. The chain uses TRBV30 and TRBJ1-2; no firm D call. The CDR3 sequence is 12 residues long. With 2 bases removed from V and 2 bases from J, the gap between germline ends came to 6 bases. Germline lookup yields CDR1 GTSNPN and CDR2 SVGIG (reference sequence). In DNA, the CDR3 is TGTGCCTGGAGTCGAGGCAACTATGGCTACACCTTC. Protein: CAWSRGNYGYTF.

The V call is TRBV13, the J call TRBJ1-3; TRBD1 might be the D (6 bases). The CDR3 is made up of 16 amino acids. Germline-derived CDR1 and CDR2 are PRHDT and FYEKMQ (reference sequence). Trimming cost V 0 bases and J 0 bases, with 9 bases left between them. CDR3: CASSLGQGSSGNTIYF. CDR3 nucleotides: TGTGCCAGCAGCTTAGGACAGGGCAGCTCTGGAAACACCATATATTTT.

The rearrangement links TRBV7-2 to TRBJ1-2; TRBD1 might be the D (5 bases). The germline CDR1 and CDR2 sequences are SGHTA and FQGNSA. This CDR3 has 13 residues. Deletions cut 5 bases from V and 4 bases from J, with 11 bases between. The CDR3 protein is CASSPGRGYGYTF. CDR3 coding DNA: TGTGCCAGCAGCCCGGGTAGGGGCTATGGCTACACCTTC.

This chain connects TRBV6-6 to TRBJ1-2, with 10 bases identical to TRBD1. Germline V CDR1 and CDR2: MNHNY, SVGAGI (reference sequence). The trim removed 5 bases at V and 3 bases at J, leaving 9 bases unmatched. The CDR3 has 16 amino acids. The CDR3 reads CASSGQTGGLHYGYTF. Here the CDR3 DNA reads TGTGCCAGCAGTGGACAGACAGGGGGCTTACACTATGGCTACACCTTC.